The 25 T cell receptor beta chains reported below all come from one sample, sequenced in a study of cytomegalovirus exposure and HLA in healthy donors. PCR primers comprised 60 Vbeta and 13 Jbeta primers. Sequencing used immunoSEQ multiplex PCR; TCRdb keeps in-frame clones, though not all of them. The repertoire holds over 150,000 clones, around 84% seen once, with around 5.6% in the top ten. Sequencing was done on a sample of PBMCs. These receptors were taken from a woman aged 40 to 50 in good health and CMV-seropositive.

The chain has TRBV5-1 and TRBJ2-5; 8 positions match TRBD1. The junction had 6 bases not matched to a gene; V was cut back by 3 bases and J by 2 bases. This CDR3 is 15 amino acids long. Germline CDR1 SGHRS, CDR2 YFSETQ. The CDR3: CASSSQTGAQETQYF. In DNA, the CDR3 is TGCGCCAGCAGCTCACAGACAGGGGCTCAAGAGACCCAGTACTTC.

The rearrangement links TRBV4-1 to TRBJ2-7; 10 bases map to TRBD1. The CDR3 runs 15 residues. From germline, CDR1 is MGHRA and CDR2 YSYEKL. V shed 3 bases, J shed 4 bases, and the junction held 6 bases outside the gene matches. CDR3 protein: CASSQVDRGPYEQYF. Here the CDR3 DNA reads TGCGCCAGCAGCCAGGTTGACAGGGGGCCGTACGAGCAGTACTTC.

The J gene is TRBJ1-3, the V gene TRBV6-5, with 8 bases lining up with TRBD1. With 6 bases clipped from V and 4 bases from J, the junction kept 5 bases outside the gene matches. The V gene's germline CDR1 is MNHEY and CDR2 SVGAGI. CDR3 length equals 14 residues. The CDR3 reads CASRGRGRGNTIYF. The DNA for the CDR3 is TGTGCCAGCAGAGGCAGGGGGCGCGGAAACACCATATATTTT.

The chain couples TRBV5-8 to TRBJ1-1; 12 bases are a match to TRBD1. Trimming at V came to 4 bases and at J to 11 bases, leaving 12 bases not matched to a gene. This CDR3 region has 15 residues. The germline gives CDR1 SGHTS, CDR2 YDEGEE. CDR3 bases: TGTGCCAGCAGCCTTACAGGGACAGGGGGCAGGTTGGCTTTCTTT. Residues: CASSLTGTGGRLAFF.

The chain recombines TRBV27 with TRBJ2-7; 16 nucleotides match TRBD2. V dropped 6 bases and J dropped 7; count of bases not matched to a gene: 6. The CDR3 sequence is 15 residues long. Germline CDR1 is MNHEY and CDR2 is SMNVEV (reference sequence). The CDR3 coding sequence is TGTGCCAGCAGATCGGGACTAGCGGGAGGGTGGGAGCAGTACTTC. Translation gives CASRSGLAGGWEQYF.

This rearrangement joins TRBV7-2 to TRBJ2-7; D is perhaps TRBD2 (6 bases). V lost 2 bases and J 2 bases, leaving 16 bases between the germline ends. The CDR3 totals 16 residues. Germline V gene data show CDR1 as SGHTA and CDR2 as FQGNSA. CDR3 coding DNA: TGTGCCAGCAGCTTACGTACCGGGACTGGGGCCTACGAGCAGTACTTC. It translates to CASSLRTGTGAYEQYF.

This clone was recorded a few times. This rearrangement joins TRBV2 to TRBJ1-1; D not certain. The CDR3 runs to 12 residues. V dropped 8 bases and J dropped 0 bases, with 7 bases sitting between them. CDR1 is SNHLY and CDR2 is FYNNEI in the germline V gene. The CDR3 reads CASGELNTEAFF. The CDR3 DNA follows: TGTGCCAGCGGAGAGTTGAACACTGAAGCTTTCTTT.

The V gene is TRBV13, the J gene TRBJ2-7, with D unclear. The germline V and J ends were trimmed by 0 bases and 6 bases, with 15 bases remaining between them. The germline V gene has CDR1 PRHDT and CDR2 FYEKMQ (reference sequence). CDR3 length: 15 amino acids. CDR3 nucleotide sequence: TGTGCCAGCAGCTTAGGCTCCAGGTCTGATCTCGAGCAGTACTTC. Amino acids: CASSLGSRSDLEQYF.

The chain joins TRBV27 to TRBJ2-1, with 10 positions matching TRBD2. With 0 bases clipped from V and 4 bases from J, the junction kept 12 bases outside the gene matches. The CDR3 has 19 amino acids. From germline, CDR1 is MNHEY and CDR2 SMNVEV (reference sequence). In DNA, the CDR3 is TGTGCCAGCAGTTTATCGCCCAGGACTAGCGGTACTCTTTACAATGAGCAGTTCTTC. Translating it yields CASSLSPRTSGTLYNEQFF.

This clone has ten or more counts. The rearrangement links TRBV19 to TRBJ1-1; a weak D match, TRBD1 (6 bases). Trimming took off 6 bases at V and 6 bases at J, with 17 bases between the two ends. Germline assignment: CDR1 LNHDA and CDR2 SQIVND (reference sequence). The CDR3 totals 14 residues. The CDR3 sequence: CASSLGDTPPEAFF. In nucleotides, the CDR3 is TGTGCCAGTAGCCTGGGGGACACCCCTCCTGAAGCTTTCTTT.

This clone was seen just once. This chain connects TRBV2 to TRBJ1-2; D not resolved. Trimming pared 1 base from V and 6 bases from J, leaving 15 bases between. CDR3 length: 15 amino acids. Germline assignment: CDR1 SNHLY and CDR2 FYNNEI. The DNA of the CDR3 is TGTGCCAGCAGTGAAGGAGGCAGCCCAACTCATGGCTACACCTTC. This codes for CASSEGGSPTHGYTF.

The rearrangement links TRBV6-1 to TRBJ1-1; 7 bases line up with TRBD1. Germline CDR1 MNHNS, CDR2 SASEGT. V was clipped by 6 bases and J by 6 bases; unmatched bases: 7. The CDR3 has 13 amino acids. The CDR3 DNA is TGTGCCAGCAGACAGGGGATGAGGCCTGAAGCTTTCTTT. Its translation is CASRQGMRPEAFF.

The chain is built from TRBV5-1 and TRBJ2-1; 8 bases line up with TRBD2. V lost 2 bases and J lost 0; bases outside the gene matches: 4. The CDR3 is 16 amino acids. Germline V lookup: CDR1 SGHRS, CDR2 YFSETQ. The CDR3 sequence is CASSFAGGSSYNEQFF. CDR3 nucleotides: TGCGCCAGCAGCTTCGCGGGAGGCAGCTCCTACAATGAGCAGTTCTTC.

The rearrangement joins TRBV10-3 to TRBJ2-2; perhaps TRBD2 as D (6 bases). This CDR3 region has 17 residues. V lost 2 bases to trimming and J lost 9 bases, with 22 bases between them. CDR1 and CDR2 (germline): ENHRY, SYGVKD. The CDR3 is CAISEPSHSGVAWELFF. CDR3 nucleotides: TGTGCCATCAGTGAGCCCAGTCATAGCGGTGTCGCGTGGGAGCTGTTTTTT.

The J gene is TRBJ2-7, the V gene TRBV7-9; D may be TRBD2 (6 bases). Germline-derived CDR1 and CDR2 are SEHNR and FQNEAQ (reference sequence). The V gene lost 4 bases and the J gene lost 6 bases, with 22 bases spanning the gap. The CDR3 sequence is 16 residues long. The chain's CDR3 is CASSSFSWAVGGEQYF. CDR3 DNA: TGTGCCAGCAGCTCATTTTCATGGGCCGTGGGGGGCGAGCAGTACTTC.

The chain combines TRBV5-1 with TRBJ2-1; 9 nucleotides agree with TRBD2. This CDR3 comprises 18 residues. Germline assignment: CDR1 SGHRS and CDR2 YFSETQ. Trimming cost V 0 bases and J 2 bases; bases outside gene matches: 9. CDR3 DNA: TGCGCCAGCAGCTTGGTAGGGGCGGGAGGGCCTACCTACAATGAGCAGTTCTTC. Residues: CASSLVGAGGPTYNEQFF.

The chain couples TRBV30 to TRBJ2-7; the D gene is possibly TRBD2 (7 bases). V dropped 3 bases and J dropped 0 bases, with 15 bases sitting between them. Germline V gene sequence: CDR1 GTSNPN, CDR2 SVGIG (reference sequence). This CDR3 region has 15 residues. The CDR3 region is CAWRESGTSSYEQYF. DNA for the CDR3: TGTGCCTGGAGGGAAAGCGGGACAAGCTCCTACGAGCAGTACTTC.

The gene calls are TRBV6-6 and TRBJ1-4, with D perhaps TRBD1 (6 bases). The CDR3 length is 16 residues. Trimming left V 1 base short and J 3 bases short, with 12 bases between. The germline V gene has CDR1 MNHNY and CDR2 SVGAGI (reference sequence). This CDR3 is CASSYLGGAANEKLFF. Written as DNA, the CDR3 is TGTGCCAGCAGTTACTTGGGGGGGGCTGCTAATGAAAAACTGTTTTTT.

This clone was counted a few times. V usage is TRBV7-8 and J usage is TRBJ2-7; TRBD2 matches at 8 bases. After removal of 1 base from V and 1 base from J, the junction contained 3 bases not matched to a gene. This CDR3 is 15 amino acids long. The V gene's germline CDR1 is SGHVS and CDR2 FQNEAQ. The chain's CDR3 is CASSLDGGGSYEQYF. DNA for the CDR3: TGTGCCAGCAGCTTAGATGGCGGGGGGTCCTACGAGCAGTACTTC. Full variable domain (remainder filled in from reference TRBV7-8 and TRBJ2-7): GAGVSQSPRYKVAKRGQDVALRCDPISGHVSLFWYQQALGQGPEFLTYFQNEAQLDKSGLPSDRFFAERPEGSVSTLKIQRTQQEDSAVYLCASSLDGGGSYEQYFGPGTRLTVT.

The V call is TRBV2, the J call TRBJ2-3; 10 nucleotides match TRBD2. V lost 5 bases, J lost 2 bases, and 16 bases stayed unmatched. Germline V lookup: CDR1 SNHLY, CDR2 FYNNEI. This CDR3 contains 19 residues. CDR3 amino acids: CASSRYSSGRGGNTDTQYF. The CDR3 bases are TGTGCCAGCAGTCGATATTCTAGCGGGAGAGGTGGTAACACAGATACGCAGTATTTT.

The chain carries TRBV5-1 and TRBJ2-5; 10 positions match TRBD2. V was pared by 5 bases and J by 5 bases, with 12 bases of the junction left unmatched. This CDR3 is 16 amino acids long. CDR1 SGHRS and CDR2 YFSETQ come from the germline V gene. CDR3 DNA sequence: TGCGCCAGCAGAACCGGGACTAGCGCGATGGCGGAGACCCAGTACTTC. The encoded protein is CASRTGTSAMAETQYF. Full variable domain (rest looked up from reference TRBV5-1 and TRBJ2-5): KAGVTQTPRYLIKTRGQQVTLSCSPISGHRSVSWYQQTPGQGLQFLFEYFSETQRNKGNFPGRFSGRQFSNSRSEMNVSTLELGDSALYLCASRTGTSAMAETQYFGPGTRLLVL.

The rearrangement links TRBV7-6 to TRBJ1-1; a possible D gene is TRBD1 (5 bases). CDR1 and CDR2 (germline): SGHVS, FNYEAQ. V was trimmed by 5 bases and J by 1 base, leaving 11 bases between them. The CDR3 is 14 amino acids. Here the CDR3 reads CASSVMGGNTEAFF. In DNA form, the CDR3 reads TGTGCCAGCAGCGTTATGGGGGGGAACACTGAAGCTTTCTTT.

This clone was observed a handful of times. The CDR3 sequence: CASSLVAGVLYF. CDR3 nucleotides: TGTGCCAGCAGCTTAGTAGCGGGAGTTCTATACTTC. The genes are TRBV11-3 and TRBJ2-7, with 9 nucleotides matching TRBD2. This CDR3 spans 12 amino acids. Losses at the gene ends were 1 base for V and 13 bases for J; bases not matched to a gene: 5. Germline V lookup: CDR1 SGHNT, CDR2 YENEEA.

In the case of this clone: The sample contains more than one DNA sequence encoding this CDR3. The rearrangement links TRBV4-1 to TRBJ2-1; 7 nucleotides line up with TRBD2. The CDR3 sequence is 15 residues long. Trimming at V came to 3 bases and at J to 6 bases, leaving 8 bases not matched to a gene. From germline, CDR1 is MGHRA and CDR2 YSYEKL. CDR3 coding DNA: TGCGCCAGCAGCCAGCTGGGGCTAGCGGCCAATGAGCAGTTCTTC. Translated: CASSQLGLAANEQFF.

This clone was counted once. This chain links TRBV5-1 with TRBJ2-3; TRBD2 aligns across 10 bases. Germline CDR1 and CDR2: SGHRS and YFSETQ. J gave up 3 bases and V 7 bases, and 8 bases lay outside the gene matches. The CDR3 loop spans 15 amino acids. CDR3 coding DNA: TGCGCCAGCGGGTTTAAAGCGGGAGGGACAGATACGCAGTATTTT. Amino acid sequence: CASGFKAGGTDTQYF. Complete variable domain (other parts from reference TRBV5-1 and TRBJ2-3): KAGVTQTPRYLIKTRGQQVTLSCSPISGHRSVSWYQQTPGQGLQFLFEYFSETQRNKGNFPGRFSGRQFSNSRSEMNVSTLELGDSALYLCASGFKAGGTDTQYFGPGTRLTVL.